This is a list of T cell receptor beta chains from one sample in a study of monozygotic twins with cystic fibrosis. Data came from immunoSEQ multiplex PCR; TCRdb stores just in-frame clones and leaves some out. Altogether over 30,000 clones are present, about nine tenths being singletons, with the ten largest covering less than 0.2%. Sequenced input: blood. The receptors originated from a boy between 2 and 15 years old with cystic fibrosis. Each CDR3 is given with its conserved first and last residue. A D gene is named only where the DNA matches it firmly. Where a row states a size, it is once, few, many or the class of an expanded clone; other rows omit it.

TRBD1	16	TRBJ2-5	TRBV29-1	.	TGCAGCGTTACCCGCATCGACAGGGGGCCCCTTCAGACCCAGTACTTC	CSVTRIDRGPLQTQYF
.	13	TRBJ2-7	TRBV5-6	once	TGTGCCAGCAGCCTCGGTTCGACCTACGAGCAGTACTTC	CASSLGSTYEQYF
TRBD2	16	TRBJ2-5	TRBV4-1	.	TGCGCCAGCAGCCAGTCCGGGGGGGGATACCAAGAGACCCAGTACTTC	CASSQSGGGYQETQYF
.	14	TRBJ2-3	TRBV15	.	TGTGCCACCAACGAACGGACGGGAGCAGATACGCAGTATTTT	CATNERTGADTQYF
.	14	TRBJ2-1	TRBV5-1	once	TGCGCCAGCAGCCTCCCTGCGTGGACGAATGAGCAGTTCTTC	CASSLPAWTNEQFF
TRBD1	14	TRBJ1-2	TRBV6-5	.	TGTGCCAGCAGTTACGACAGGGAAAACTTTGGCTACACCTTC	CASSYDRENFGYTF
TRBD1	13	TRBJ2-5	TRBV11-3	.	TGTGCCAGCAGCATTCGACAGGGTGAGACCCAGTACTTC	CASSIRQGETQYF
TRBD1	14	TRBJ2-1	TRBV7-2	.	TGTGCCAGCAGCCCCGGGACAGCTTACAATGAGCAGTTCTTC	CASSPGTAYNEQFF
.	14	TRBJ1-2	TRBV7-2	.	TGTGCCAGCAGCTTAGTCCCGGAGGGCGGTGGCTACACCTTC	CASSLVPEGGGYTF
TRBD1	15	TRBJ2-3	TRBV4-3	.	TGCGCCAGCAGCCTAACCGCACAGGGGGAGGATACGCAGTATTTT	CASSLTAQGEDTQYF
.	15	TRBJ2-1	TRBV9	.	TGTGCCAGCAGCGTCGGGGCTACGGATCAGTCTGAGCAGTTCTTC	CASSVGATDQSEQFF
.	16	TRBJ2-3	TRBV9	.	TGTGCCAGCAGCGTAGGCCAACTGACTGGCACAGATACGCAGTATTTT	CASSVGQLTGTDTQYF
.	15	TRBJ1-2	TRBV27	.	TGTGCCAGCAGTTTAGAACCCGGGCTAAACTATGGCTACACCTTC	CASSLEPGLNYGYTF
.	14	TRBJ1-1	TRBV4-3	once	TGCGCCAGCAGCCAAGACAGTATGAACACTGAAGCTTTCTTT	CASSQDSMNTEAFF
TRBD1	15	TRBJ2-3	TRBV18	.	TGTGCCAGCTCACAAACGACAGGGACCACAGATACGCAGTATTTT	CASSQTTGTTDTQYF
.	14	TRBJ1-5	TRBV18	.	TGTGCCAGCTCAACACGGGGCGGGCTAGGGCCCCAGCATTTT	CASSTRGGLGPQHF